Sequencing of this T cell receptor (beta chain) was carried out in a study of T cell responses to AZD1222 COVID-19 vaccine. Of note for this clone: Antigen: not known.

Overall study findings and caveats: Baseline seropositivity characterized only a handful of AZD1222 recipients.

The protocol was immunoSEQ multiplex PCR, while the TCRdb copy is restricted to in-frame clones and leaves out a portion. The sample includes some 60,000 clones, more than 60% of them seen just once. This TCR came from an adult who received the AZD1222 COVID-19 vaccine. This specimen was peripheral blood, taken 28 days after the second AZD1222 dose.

The DNA for the CDR3 is TGCGCCAGCAGCTTGAGTACGCGGTATACTGAAGCTTTCTTT. Protein sequence: CASSLSTRYTEAFF. This chain links TRBV5-1 with TRBJ1-1; D not resolved. The CDR3 is made up of 14 amino acids. Deletions cut 1 base from V and 5 bases from J, with 12 bases between. The V gene's germline CDR1 is SGHRS and CDR2 YFSETQ.